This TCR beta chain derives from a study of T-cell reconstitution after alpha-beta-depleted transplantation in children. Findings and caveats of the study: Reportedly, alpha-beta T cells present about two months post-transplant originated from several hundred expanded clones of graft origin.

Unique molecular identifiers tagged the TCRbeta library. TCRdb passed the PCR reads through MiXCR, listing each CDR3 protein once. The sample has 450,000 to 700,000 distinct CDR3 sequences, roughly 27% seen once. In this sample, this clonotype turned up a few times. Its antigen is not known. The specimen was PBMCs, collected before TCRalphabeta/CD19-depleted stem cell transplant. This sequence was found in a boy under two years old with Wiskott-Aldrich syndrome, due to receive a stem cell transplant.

The CDR3 sequence is CASSSIGTGYDEQYF. In DNA form, the CDR3 reads TGCGCCAGCAGCTCGATCGGGACAGGGTACGACGAGCAGTACTTC. This chain connects TRBV5-1 to TRBJ2-7; 9 nucleotides line up with TRBD1. Germline CDR1 is SGHRS and CDR2 is YFSETQ. The CDR3 covers 15 residues. V shed 3 bases and J 5 bases; nucleotides not matched to a gene: 9.